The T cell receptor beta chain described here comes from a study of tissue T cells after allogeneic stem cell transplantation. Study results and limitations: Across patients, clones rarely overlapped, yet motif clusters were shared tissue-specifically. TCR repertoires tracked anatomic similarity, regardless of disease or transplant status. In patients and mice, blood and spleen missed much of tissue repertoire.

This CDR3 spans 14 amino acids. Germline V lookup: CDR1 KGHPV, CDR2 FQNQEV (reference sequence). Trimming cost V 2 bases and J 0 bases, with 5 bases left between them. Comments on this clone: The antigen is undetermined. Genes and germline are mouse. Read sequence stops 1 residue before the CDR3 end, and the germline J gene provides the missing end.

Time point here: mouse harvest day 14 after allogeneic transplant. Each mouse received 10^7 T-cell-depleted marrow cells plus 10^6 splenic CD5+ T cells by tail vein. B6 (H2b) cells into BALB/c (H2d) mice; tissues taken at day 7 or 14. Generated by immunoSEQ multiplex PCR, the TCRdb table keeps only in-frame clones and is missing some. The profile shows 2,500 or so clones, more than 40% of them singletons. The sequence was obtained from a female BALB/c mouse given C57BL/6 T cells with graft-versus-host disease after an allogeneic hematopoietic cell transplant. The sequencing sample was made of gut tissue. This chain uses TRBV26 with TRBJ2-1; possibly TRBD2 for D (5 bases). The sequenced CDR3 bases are TGTGCCAGCAGTCTGACTGGTAACTATGCTGAGCAGTTC. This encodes CASSLTGNYAEQF. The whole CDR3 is CASSLTGNYAEQFF.